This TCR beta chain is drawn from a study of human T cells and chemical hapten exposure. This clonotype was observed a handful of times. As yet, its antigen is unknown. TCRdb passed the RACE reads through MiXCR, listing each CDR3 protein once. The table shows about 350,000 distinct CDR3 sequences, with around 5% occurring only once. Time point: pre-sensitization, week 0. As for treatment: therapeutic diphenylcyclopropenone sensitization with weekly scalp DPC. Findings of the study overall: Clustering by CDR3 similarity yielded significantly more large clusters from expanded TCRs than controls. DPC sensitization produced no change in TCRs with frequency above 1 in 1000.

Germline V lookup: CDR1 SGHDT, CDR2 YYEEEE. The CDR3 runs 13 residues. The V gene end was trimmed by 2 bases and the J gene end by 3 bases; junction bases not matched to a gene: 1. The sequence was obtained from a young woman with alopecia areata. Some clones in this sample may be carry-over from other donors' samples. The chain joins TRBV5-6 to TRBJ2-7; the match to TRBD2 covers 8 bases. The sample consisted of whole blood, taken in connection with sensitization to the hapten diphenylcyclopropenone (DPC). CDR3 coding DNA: TGTGCCAGCAGCTTTAGCGGGGTCTACGAGCAGTACTTC. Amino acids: CASSFSGVYEQYF.